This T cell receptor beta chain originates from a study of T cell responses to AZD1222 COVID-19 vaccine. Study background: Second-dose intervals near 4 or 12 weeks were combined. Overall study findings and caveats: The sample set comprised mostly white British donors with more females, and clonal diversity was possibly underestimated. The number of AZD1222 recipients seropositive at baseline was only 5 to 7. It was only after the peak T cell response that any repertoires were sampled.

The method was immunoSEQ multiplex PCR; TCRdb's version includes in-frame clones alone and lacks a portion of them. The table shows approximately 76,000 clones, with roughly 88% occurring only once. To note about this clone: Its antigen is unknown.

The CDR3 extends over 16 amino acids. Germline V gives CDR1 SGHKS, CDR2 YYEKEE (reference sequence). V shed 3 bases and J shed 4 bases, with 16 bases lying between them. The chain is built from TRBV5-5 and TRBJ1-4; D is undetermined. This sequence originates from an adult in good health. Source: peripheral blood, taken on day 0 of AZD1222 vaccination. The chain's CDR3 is CASSSARSFSNEKLFF. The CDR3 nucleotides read TGTGCCAGCAGCTCCGCCAGATCGTTCAGTAATGAAAAACTGTTTTTT.